This T cell receptor (beta chain) was sequenced for a study of cytomegalovirus exposure and HLA in healthy donors. Trimming removed 0 bases from V and 2 bases from J; junction bases left unmatched: 7. The CDR3 length is 17 residues. CDR1 LGHNA and CDR2 YNFKEQ come from the germline V gene. PCR employed 60 Vbeta and 13 Jbeta primers. Assay used: immunoSEQ multiplex PCR; TCRdb lists only in-frame clones, some missing. This sample has approximately 130,000 clones; about 80% occur once, and the top ten carry 0.95% to 1.5%. Material: PBMCs. The V and J genes are TRBV4-2 and TRBJ1-5, with TRBD1 matching over 7 bases. The TCR was taken from a girl aged 2-15 years in good health and CMV-seronegative. CDR3 in amino acids: CASSQDPQGVGNQPQHF. The DNA of the CDR3 is TGTGCCAGCAGCCAAGACCCCCAGGGGGTCGGCAATCAGCCCCAGCATTTT.